The clone carrying this T cell receptor beta chain was counted at least ten times. The source of the sample is a study of T cells in Graves' hyperthyroidism and ophthalmopathy. Over 9 ml of fresh peripheral blood supplied the PBMCs. The source material, RNA transcripts, was used to amplify TCR beta CDR3 regions. During a first-round RT-PCR of the TCR CDR3, the HTBI primer set was used. A single record per CDR3 protein comes from TCRdb applying MiXCR to the multiplex PCR reads. This table holds about 340,000 distinct CDR3 sequences, around a fifth found once. Sequencing was performed on blood. The origin of this receptor is a woman in her forties or fifties with Graves' hyperthyroidism.

The chain's CDR3 is CASRTYGDTEAFF. DNA for the CDR3: TGTGCCAGCAGAACGTACGGAGACACTGAAGCTTTCTTT. The V and J genes are TRBV12-3 or TRBV12-4 and TRBJ1-1; D remains unclear. This CDR3 is built from 13 residues. V dropped 6 bases and J dropped 3 bases, with 11 bases sitting between them.